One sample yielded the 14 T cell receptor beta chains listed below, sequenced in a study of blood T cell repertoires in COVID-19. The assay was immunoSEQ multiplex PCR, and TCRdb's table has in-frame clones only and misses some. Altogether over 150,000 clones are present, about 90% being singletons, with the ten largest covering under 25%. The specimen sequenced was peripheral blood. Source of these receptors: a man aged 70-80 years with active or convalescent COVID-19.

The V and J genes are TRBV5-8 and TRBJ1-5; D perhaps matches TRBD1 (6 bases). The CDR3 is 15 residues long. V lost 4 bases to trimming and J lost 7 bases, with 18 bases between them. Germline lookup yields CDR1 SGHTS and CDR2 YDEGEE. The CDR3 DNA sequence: TGTGCCAGCAGCGGCCTACAGGGAAGAGGGCAGCCCCAGCATTTT. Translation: CASSGLQGRGQPQHF.

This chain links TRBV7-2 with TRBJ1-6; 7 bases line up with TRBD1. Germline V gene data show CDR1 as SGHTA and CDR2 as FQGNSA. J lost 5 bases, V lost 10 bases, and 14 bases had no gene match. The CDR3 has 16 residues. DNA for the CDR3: TGTGCCACCCCGAGTTCAGGGGGAGTCAATAATTCACCCCTCCACTTT. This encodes CATPSSGGVNNSPLHF.

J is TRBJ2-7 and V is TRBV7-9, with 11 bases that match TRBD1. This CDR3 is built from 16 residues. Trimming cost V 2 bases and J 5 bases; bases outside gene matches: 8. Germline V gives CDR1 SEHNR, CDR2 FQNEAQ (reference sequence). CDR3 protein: CASSLPTGTGGDEQYF. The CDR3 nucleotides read TGTGCCAGCAGCTTACCCACCGGGACAGGGGGTGACGAGCAGTACTTC.

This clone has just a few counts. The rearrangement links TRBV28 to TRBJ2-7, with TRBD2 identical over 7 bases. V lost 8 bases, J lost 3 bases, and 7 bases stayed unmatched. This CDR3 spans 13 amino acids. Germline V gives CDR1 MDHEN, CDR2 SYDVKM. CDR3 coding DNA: TGTGCCAGCGCGGGGGAGGTCTTCTACGAGCAGTACTTC. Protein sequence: CASAGEVFYEQYF.

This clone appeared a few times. The CDR3 spells CASSPGQVSVYEQYF. The DNA of the CDR3 is TGTGCCAGCTCACCGGGACAGGTATCCGTCTACGAGCAGTACTTC. The chain is built from TRBV18 and TRBJ2-7, with TRBD1 matching over 8 bases. Germline trimming cut 3 bases from V and 3 bases from J; bases unmatched to any gene: 7. From germline, CDR1 is KGHSH and CDR2 LQKENI. The CDR3 sequence is 15 residues long.

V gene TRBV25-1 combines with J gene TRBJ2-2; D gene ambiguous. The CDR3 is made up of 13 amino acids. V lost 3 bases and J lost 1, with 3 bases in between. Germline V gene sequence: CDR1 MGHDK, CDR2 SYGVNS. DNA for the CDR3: TGTGCCAGCAGTGACCAGAACACCGGGGAGCTGTTTTTT. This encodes CASSDQNTGELFF. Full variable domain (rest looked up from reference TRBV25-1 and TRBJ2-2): EADIYQTPRYLVIGTGKKITLECSQTMGHDKMYWYQQDPGMELHLIHYSYGVNSTEKGDLSSESTVSRIRTEHFPLTLESARPSHTSQYLCASSDQNTGELFFGEGSRLTVL.

The CDR3: CASSSMDRGWEQFF. CDR3 coding DNA: TGTGCCAGCAGCTCAATGGACAGGGGGTGGGAGCAGTTCTTC. The chain links TRBV7-2 to TRBJ2-1; TRBD1 matches 10 bases. This CDR3 region has 14 residues. V shed 4 bases and J 10 bases; nucleotides not matched to a gene: 7. Per germline, CDR1 SGHTA and CDR2 FQGNSA. The full variable domain, in which reference TRBV7-2 and TRBJ2-1 provide the parts outside the CDR3, is GAGVSQSPSNKVTEKGKDVELRCDPISGHTALYWYRQSLGQGLEFLIYFQGNSAPDKSGLPSDRFSAERTGGSVSTLTIQRTQQEDSAVYLCASSSMDRGWEQFFGPGTRLTVL.

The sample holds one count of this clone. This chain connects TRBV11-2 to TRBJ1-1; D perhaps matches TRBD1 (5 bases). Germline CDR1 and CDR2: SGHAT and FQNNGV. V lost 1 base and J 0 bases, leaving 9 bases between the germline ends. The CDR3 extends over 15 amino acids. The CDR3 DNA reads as TGTGCCAGCAGCTTAGGTGGGGGGATGAACACTGAAGCTTTCTTT. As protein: CASSLGGGMNTEAFF.

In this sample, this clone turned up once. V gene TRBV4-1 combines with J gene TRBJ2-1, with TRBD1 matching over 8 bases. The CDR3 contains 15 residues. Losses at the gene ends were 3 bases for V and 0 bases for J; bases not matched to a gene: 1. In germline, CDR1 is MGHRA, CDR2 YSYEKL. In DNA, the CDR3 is TGCGCCAGCAGCCACGACAGGGGCTCCTACAATGAGCAGTTCTTC. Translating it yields CASSHDRGSYNEQFF.

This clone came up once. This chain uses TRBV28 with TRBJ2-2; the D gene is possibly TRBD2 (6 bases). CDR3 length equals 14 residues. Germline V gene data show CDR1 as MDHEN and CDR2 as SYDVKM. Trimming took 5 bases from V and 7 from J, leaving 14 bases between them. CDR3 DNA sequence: TGTGCCAGCAGTAGTGGGAGGAGGGACGGGGAGCTGTTTTTT. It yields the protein CASSSGRRDGELFF.

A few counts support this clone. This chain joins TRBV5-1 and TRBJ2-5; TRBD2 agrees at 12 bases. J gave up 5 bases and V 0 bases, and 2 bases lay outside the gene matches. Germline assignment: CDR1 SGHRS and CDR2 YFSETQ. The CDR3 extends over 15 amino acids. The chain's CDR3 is CASSLALAGGETQYF. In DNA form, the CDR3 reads TGCGCCAGCAGCTTGGCGCTAGCGGGAGGGGAGACCCAGTACTTC.

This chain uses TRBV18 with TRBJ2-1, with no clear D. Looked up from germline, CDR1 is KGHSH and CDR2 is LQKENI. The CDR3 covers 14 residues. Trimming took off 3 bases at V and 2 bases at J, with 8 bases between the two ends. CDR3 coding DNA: TGTGCCAGCTCACCTGAGTCGGCCTACAATGAGCAGTTCTTC. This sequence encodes CASSPESAYNEQFF.

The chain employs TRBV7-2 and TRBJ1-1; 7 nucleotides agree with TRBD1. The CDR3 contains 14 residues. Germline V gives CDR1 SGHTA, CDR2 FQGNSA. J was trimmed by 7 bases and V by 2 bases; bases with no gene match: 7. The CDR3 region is CASSLLRQGSEAFF. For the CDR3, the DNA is TGTGCCAGCAGCTTACTTAGACAGGGCAGTGAAGCTTTCTTT.

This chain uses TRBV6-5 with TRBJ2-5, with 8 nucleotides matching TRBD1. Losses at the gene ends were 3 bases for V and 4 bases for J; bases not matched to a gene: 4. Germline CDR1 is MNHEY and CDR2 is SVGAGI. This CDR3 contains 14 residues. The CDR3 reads CASSYGQGGETQYF. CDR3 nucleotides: TGTGCCAGCAGTTATGGACAGGGAGGAGAGACCCAGTACTTC.